Listed here are 22 T cell receptor beta chains from one sample, sequenced in a study of shared clonotypes between healthy human individuals. Repertoires were generated with immunoSEQ multiplex PCR, while TCRdb's copy carries only in-frame clones and drops some. The sample contains roughly 1.4 million clones, just under 99% of which appear only once. The specimen was naive CD4+ T cells sorted from blood. As for subset: CD45RA+ positively selected. The receptor set was obtained from a man aged 25-40 years in good health.

J is TRBJ2-1 and V is TRBV28; the match to TRBD2 covers 7 bases. Unmatched junction bases numbered 13, after V lost 6 bases and J lost 8 bases. CDR1 MDHEN and CDR2 SYDVKM come from the germline V gene. The length of the CDR3 is 15 residues. The CDR3 reads CASSRRAGDIDEQFF. The CDR3 region has the DNA TGTGCCAGCAGCCGGCGGGCGGGAGATATCGATGAGCAGTTCTTC. Full variable domain (rest looked up from reference TRBV28 and TRBJ2-1): DVKVTQSSRYLVKRTGEKVFLECVQDMDHENMFWYRQDPGLGLRLIYFSYDVKMKEKGDIPEGYSVSREKKERFSLILESASTNQTSMYLCASSRRAGDIDEQFFGPGTRLTVL.

Only one count was recorded for this clone. The chain carries TRBV10-2 and TRBJ2-1, with TRBD1 matching over 9 bases. This CDR3 contains 16 residues. The germline CDR1 and CDR2 sequences are WSHSY and SAAADI. V lost 4 bases and J lost 9; bases outside the gene matches: 13. CDR3 coding DNA: TGCGCCAGCAGTGTAGGGAGTGGGACAGGGATAATTGAGCAGTTCTTC. This codes for CASSVGSGTGIIEQFF.

This clone was recorded only once. The chain uses TRBV28 and TRBJ2-3, with TRBD2 matching 7 bases. This CDR3 region has 15 residues. Trimming cost V 8 bases and J 5 bases; bases outside gene matches: 13. Germline assignment: CDR1 MDHEN and CDR2 SYDVKM. The CDR3 region has the DNA TGTGCCAGCCACCAAAGAGGACTAGGGATAGATACGCAGTATTTT. It translates to CASHQRGLGIDTQYF.

The chain employs TRBV28 and TRBJ1-5; D gene ambiguous. There are 13 residues in the CDR3. The V gene lost 6 bases and the J gene lost 2 bases, with 8 bases spanning the gap. Per germline, CDR1 MDHEN and CDR2 SYDVKM. The CDR3 loop reads CASSPDGNQPQHF. CDR3 sequence (DNA): TGTGCCAGCAGCCCGGATGGCAATCAGCCCCAGCATTTT.

The chain carries TRBV4-3 and TRBJ1-1, with D possibly TRBD1 on 5 matching bases. V lost 4 bases, J lost 3 bases, and 12 bases lay in between. Germline V gene lookup returns CDR1 LGHNA and CDR2 YSLEER. This CDR3 region has 14 residues. CDR3 sequence: CASSPTPRDTEAFF. CDR3 DNA: TGCGCCAGCAGCCCTACTCCCAGGGACACTGAAGCTTTCTTT.

The chain employs TRBV7-9 and TRBJ2-1; 13 bases map to TRBD2. With 6 bases clipped from V and 2 bases from J, the junction kept 4 bases outside the gene matches. Germline loops: CDR1 SEHNR, CDR2 FQNEAQ (reference sequence). This CDR3 contains 16 residues. The CDR3 loop reads CASSPGLAGAYNEQFF. DNA for the CDR3: TGTGCCAGCAGTCCCGGACTAGCGGGAGCCTACAATGAGCAGTTCTTC.

This clone came up once. This specimen includes other DNA sequences encoding the same CDR3. This rearrangement joins TRBV4-3 to TRBJ2-7; D gene ambiguous. CDR1 LGHNA and CDR2 YSLEER come from the germline V gene. CDR3 length: 13 residues. Trimming stripped 0 bases from V and 3 bases from J, with 6 bases between. The DNA of the CDR3 is TGCGCCAGCAGCCAAGATTGGGGCTACGAGCAGTACTTC. This translates into CASSQDWGYEQYF.

The chain couples TRBV4-1 to TRBJ1-5, with D perhaps matching TRBD1 (5 bases). The CDR3 loop spans 17 amino acids. Trimming stripped 0 bases from V and 0 bases from J, with 12 bases between. Germline loops: CDR1 MGHRA, CDR2 YSYEKL. CDR3 sequence: CASSQDGRGYSNQPQHF. The CDR3 nucleotides read TGCGCCAGCAGCCAAGATGGGAGGGGATATAGCAATCAGCCCCAGCATTTT.

The chain has TRBV7-3 and TRBJ1-1; TRBD1 is a possible D gene (5 bases). Trimming cost V 2 bases and J 4 bases, with 8 bases left between them. The CDR3 sequence is 13 residues long. The germline V gene encodes CDR1 SGHTA and CDR2 FQGTGA. The CDR3 reads CASSLGGGTEAFF. CDR3 nucleotides: TGTGCCAGCAGCTTAGGGGGAGGCACTGAAGCTTTCTTT.

The chain uses TRBV4-3 and TRBJ1-2, with D unclear. V lost 6 bases to trimming and J lost 2 bases, with 13 bases between them. This CDR3 region has 14 residues. From germline, CDR1 is LGHNA and CDR2 YSLEER. This chain's CDR3 is CASSSANLNYGYTF. DNA for the CDR3: TGCGCCAGCAGTTCCGCCAACCTAAACTATGGCTACACCTTC.

The V call is TRBV5-1, the J call TRBJ1-1; the match to TRBD1 covers 12 bases. CDR3 length equals 16 residues. V dropped 3 bases and J dropped 4; count of bases not matched to a gene: 7. CDR1 is SGHRS, CDR2 YFSETQ, per germline. This chain's CDR3 is CASSSGTGGGSTEAFF. The CDR3 bases are TGCGCCAGCAGCTCAGGGACAGGGGGCGGGAGCACTGAAGCTTTCTTT.

This chain joins TRBV5-4 and TRBJ2-7, with D tentatively TRBD2 (5 bases). The V gene lost 0 bases and the J gene lost 2 bases, with 6 bases spanning the gap. The germline CDR1 and CDR2 sequences are SGHNT and YYREEE (reference sequence). The length of the CDR3 is 13 residues. The CDR3 DNA follows: TGTGCCAGCAGCTTGGCGACTACCTACGAGCAGTACTTC. This sequence encodes CASSLATTYEQYF.

The chain is built from TRBV7-6 and TRBJ2-5; the D gene could be TRBD1 or TRBD2 (5 bases each). Trimming removed 7 bases at V and 1 base at J, with 22 bases between. In germline, CDR1 is SGHVS, CDR2 FNYEAQ. This CDR3 comprises 17 residues. As DNA, the CDR3 is TGTGCCAGCACCCAAAACGCCGGGACCTCCCTCCAAGAGACCCAGTACTTC. Its protein is CASTQNAGTSLQETQYF.

This rearrangement joins TRBV11-2 to TRBJ2-7; 10 bases are shared with TRBD2. With 3 bases clipped from V and 5 bases from J, the junction kept 19 bases outside the gene matches. The V gene's germline CDR1 is SGHAT and CDR2 FQNNGV. This CDR3 contains 19 residues. CDR3 sequence: CASSFHRLSGRAGANEQYF. The CDR3, as DNA: TGTGCCAGCAGCTTCCATCGACTAAGCGGGAGGGCCGGGGCCAACGAGCAGTACTTC.

The rearrangement uses TRBV29-1 and TRBJ2-3, with unresolved D. The V end was cut by 3 bases, the J end by 4 bases, with 11 bases between. This CDR3 is built from 13 residues. The germline V gene encodes CDR1 SQVTM and CDR2 ANQGSEA. The CDR3 here is CSVEALVPDTQYF. CDR3 DNA sequence: TGCAGCGTTGAGGCATTGGTCCCAGATACGCAGTATTTT.

V and J are TRBV29-1 and TRBJ1-1, with 7 nucleotides matching TRBD1. There are 13 residues in the CDR3. Germline V gene sequence: CDR1 SQVTM, CDR2 ANQGSEA. The V segment lost 2 bases and the J segment 3 bases; nucleotides outside the gene matches: 3. CDR3 sequence: CSVETGDHTEAFF. The CDR3 DNA reads TGCAGCGTTGAAACAGGGGATCACACTGAAGCTTTCTTT.

The rearrangement links TRBV28 to TRBJ2-2; D not certain. Germline-derived CDR1 and CDR2 are MDHEN and SYDVKM. The CDR3 runs 16 residues. With 10 bases removed from V and 1 base from J, the gap between germline ends came to 19 bases. The CDR3 DNA reads TGTGCCACCATTAGTAAAAATTACCGGAACACCGGGGAGCTGTTTTTT. Residues: CATISKNYRNTGELFF.

This chain joins TRBV28 and TRBJ1-1; 7 bases line up with TRBD1. CDR3 length equals 12 residues. CDR1 is MDHEN and CDR2 is SYDVKM in the germline V gene. V shed 2 bases and J 11 bases; nucleotides not matched to a gene: 5. The chain's CDR3 is CASSLQDRTAFF. The CDR3 DNA reads as TGTGCCAGCAGTTTACAGGACAGGACGGCTTTCTTT. The full variable domain, in which reference TRBV28 and TRBJ1-1 provide the parts outside the CDR3, is DVKVTQSSRYLVKRTGEKVFLECVQDMDHENMFWYRQDPGLGLRLIYFSYDVKMKEKGDIPEGYSVSREKKERFSLILESASTNQTSMYLCASSLQDRTAFFGQGTRLTVV.

Note on this clone: Different DNA sequences within this sample yield the same CDR3. The rearrangement uses TRBV5-1 and TRBJ2-7; no definite D call. CDR1 and CDR2 (germline): SGHRS, YFSETQ. V lost 4 bases, J lost 1 base, and 6 bases lay in between. CDR3 length equals 12 residues. The CDR3 nucleotides are TGCGCCAGCAGCGGTGAATCCTACGAGCAGTACTTC. As protein: CASSGESYEQYF.

The chain joins TRBV6-1 to TRBJ1-2; perhaps TRBD1 as D (5 bases). V shed 7 bases and J shed 4 bases, with 19 bases lying between them. CDR3 length: 15 residues. Germline CDR1 and CDR2: MNHNS and SASEGT. CDR3 coding DNA: TGTGCCAGCACCATAAGGGGCGGGGAAGGCTATGGCTACACCTTC. It translates to CASTIRGGEGYGYTF.

This chain links TRBV2 with TRBJ2-2; 11 bases fit TRBD2. Germline V lookup: CDR1 SNHLY, CDR2 FYNNEI. With 7 bases clipped from V and 3 bases from J, the junction kept 10 bases outside the gene matches. This CDR3 comprises 17 residues. The CDR3 DNA follows: TGTGCCAGCACCGAACATAGCGGGAGGGCGTACACCGGGGAGCTGTTTTTT. This codes for CASTEHSGRAYTGELFF.

V is TRBV5-1 and J is TRBJ1-1; the D gene is possibly TRBD1 (5 bases). With 0 bases removed from V and 1 base from J, the gap between germline ends came to 10 bases. Per the germline V gene, CDR1 is SGHRS and CDR2 is YFSETQ. The CDR3 is made up of 15 amino acids. The CDR3 loop is CASSLGQTKNTEAFF. The DNA of the CDR3 is TGCGCCAGCAGCTTGGGACAGACGAAGAACACTGAAGCTTTCTTT.